The present T cell receptor beta chain was sequenced within a study of OX40 agonist ivuxolimab in advanced cancers. Some clones are missing from TCRdb's copy, which holds only in-frame ones; the method was immunoSEQ multiplex PCR. The repertoire holds over 15,000 clones, with about 80% as singletons. Study results and limitations: Among T cells, CD8+ cells averaged more expanded clones than CD4+ cells. In a subset of nonresponders, normalized T-cell clonal expansion was also low. Dosing at 0.1 to 3.0 mg/kg was accompanied by clonal expansion of CD4+ and CD8+ blood T cells by week 6.

Within the sample, this clone is medium-sized. Its matching antigen is unknown. V was trimmed by 7 bases and J by 2 bases, leaving 9 bases between them. There are 13 residues in the CDR3. Germline CDR1 and CDR2: LNHDA and SQIVND (reference sequence). The chain combines TRBV19 with TRBJ1-5; TRBD1 is a possible D gene (5 bases). This TCR came from an adult with an advanced solid tumor such as melanoma, head and neck, liver or kidney cancer. The sequencing used CD4+ or CD8+ T cells sorted from blood, collected in a trial of the OX40 agonist ivuxolimab. CDR3 residues: CASMEQGNQPQHF. For the CDR3, the DNA is TGTGCCAGTATGGAACAGGGCAATCAGCCCCAGCATTTT.